The 4 T cell receptor beta chains in this list originate from one sample, sequenced in a study of radiotherapy plus CTLA-4 blockade in lung cancer. Clones were sequenced by immunoSEQ multiplex PCR, and TCRdb holds only the in-frame ones, with some missing. In the table there are some 110,000 clones, approximately 90% of which are singletons. The source material was peripheral blood, sampled from a patient treated with radiotherapy plus ipilimumab. All receptors come from a human donor with non-small cell lung cancer that progressed on radiotherapy plus ipilimumab.

This sequence joins TRBV2 and TRBJ2-1, with D uncertain. CDR3 length equals 14 residues. V was trimmed by 7 bases and J by 4 bases, leaving 14 bases between them. Germline CDR1 and CDR2: SNHLY and FYNNEI. As DNA, the CDR3 is TGTGCCAGCATCCCAGAGAGCAGATACAATGAGCAGTTCTTC. Translation gives CASIPESRYNEQFF. Combining the CDR3 with reference TRBV2 and TRBJ2-1 gives the whole variable domain EPEVTQTPSHQVTQMGQEVILRCVPISNHLYFYWYRQILGQKVEFLVSFYNNEISEKSEIFDDQFSVERPDGSNFTLKIRSTKLEDSAMYFCASIPESRYNEQFFGPGTRLTVL.

This sequence joins TRBV6-5 and TRBJ1-2, with TRBD1 as a possible D gene (6 bases). Looked up from germline, CDR1 is MNHEY and CDR2 is SVGAGI. The CDR3 contains 13 residues. Trimming removed 5 bases from V and 8 bases from J, with 15 bases in between. CDR3 protein: CASSEDGGQGYTF. CDR3 bases: TGTGCCAGCAGTGAAGATGGGGGCCAAGGCTACACCTTC.

This clone came up a few times. This rearrangement joins TRBV18 to TRBJ1-2, with 7 bases aligning to TRBD1. The CDR3 loop spans 15 amino acids. With 6 bases clipped from V and 6 bases from J, the junction kept 13 bases outside the gene matches. In germline, CDR1 is KGHSH, CDR2 LQKENI. The CDR3 DNA follows: TGTGCCAGCTCCCCCAATCACGAGGGGGCTAATGGCTACACCTTC. This translates into CASSPNHEGANGYTF.

This chain uses TRBV6-1 with TRBJ1-2, with D hard to call. Germline-derived CDR1 and CDR2 are MNHNS and SASEGT. Trimming left V 8 bases short and J 3 bases short, with 10 bases between. The CDR3 is 12 residues long. The CDR3 DNA follows: TGTGCCAGCGTAGGGCAGCACTATGGCTACACCTTC. Its protein product is CASVGQHYGYTF.